Listed here is a single T cell receptor (beta chain). This may arise from a read error, as a much more abundant clone is one base away. Via MiXCR, TCRdb re-called the 5' RACE reads, giving one row per CDR3 protein. The repertoire has around 100,000 distinct CDR3 sequences, around a sixth of them found once; the top ten carry around 1.3%. The CDR3 is 16 residues long. The germline V gene has CDR1 MNHEY and CDR2 SMNVEV (reference sequence). V was shortened by 4 bases and J by 0 bases, with 13 bases between the two germline ends. These data are taken from a study of early T cells in non-severe SARS-CoV-2 infection.

The chain employs TRBV27 and TRBJ2-1; D unresolved. The source is an adult who was a healthcare worker with PCR-confirmed SARS-CoV-2 infection or an uninfected control (not recorded which). The sample taken for sequencing was whole blood. CDR3 residues: CASSWAGLSSYNEQFF. As DNA, the CDR3 is TGTGCCAGCAGTTGGGCAGGTTTAAGCTCCTACAATGAGCAGTTCTTC.